This T cell receptor beta chain comes out of a study of OX40 agonist ivuxolimab in advanced cancers. Study findings and constraints: Nonresponders included some who also had low normalized T-cell clonal expansion.

Germline lookup yields CDR1 MNHEY and CDR2 SMNVEV (reference sequence). With 2 bases removed from V and 4 bases from J, the gap between germline ends came to 20 bases. The CDR3 is 17 amino acids. A note on this clone: Its antigen is as yet unknown.

Sequencing was performed with immunoSEQ multiplex PCR; in TCRdb, only in-frame clones are kept and a portion is missing. The sample gives tens of thousands of clones, 80% to 90% of which show up once; about 7.2% is in the top ten. This chain connects TRBV27 to TRBJ1-2, with D uncertain. The TCR comes from an adult with an advanced solid tumor such as melanoma, head and neck, liver or kidney cancer. The sample was CD4+ or CD8+ T cells sorted from blood, taken in a trial of the OX40 agonist ivuxolimab. The CDR3 DNA reads TGTGCCAGCAGTTTACCCCCCCCCGGGAGACGGGGCTATGGCTACACCTTC. Its translation: CASSLPPPGRRGYGYTF.